The present T cell receptor (beta chain) was sequenced within a study of long-term antiretroviral therapy in people with HIV. On the study more broadly: Specimens dating back about a decade before the 2015 immediate-ART recommendation are the oldest included. Notes on the study in general: Against controls, HIV repertoires showed narrower ranges of CDR3 length.

It was version v3.0 of the immunoSEQ assay that was run at survey level. The table came from immunoSEQ multiplex PCR; TCRdb's copy has only in-frame clones and leaves some out. The data contain tens of thousands of clones, around 80% of them singletons. Comments on this clone: Its cognate antigen is unknown.

The source was unsorted PBMCs, collected 0.5 years after starting antiretroviral therapy. The TCR originated in a woman aged 35 to 49 with HIV.

CDR3 amino acids: CASSQRQGAEQYF. The CDR3 DNA reads TGTGCCAGCAGCCAGAGACAGGGAGCCGAGCAGTACTTC. The chain recombines TRBV14 with TRBJ2-7, with TRBD1 matching 7 bases. This CDR3 spans 13 amino acids. Germline V gene data show CDR1 as SGHDN and CDR2 as FVKESK. The V gene end was trimmed by 3 bases and the J gene end by 6 bases; junction bases not matched to a gene: 5.